The 27 T cell receptor beta chains given below trace back to one sample, sequenced in a study of cytomegalovirus exposure and HLA in healthy donors. Primers for the PCR totalled 60 Vbeta and 13 Jbeta. Generated by immunoSEQ multiplex PCR, the TCRdb table keeps only in-frame clones and is missing some. The data show some 120,000 clones, and the top ten clones hold approximately 3.7%. Sequencing input: PBMCs. The receptor set was obtained from a man younger than 45 in good health and CMV-seronegative.

The rearrangement joins TRBV7-2 to TRBJ2-2, with 7 bases aligning to TRBD1. The junction had 10 bases not matched to a gene; V was cut back by 5 bases and J by 4 bases. Looked up from germline, CDR1 is SGHTA and CDR2 is FQGNSA. The CDR3 consists of 16 residues. The CDR3 loop reads CASSPTGKRSTGELFF. In nucleotides, the CDR3 is TGTGCCAGCAGCCCGACAGGGAAGAGGAGCACCGGGGAGCTGTTTTTT. Combining the CDR3 with reference TRBV7-2 and TRBJ2-2 gives the whole variable domain GAGVSQSPSNKVTEKGKDVELRCDPISGHTALYWYRQSLGQGLEFLIYFQGNSAPDKSGLPSDRFSAERTGGSVSTLTIQRTQQEDSAVYLCASSPTGKRSTGELFFGEGSRLTVL.

The chain recombines TRBV5-4 with TRBJ1-1; no reliable D call. This CDR3 has 17 residues. V was pared by 1 base and J by 0 bases, with 16 bases between. Germline CDR1 is SGHNT and CDR2 is YYREEE (reference sequence). DNA for the CDR3: TGTGCCAGCAGCTTGCGGGGAGCGGGCAGGATGAACACTGAAGCTTTCTTT. This sequence encodes CASSLRGAGRMNTEAFF.

The CDR3 here is CASRGPDTEAFF. The CDR3 DNA is TGTGCCAGCAGGGGGCCAGACACTGAAGCTTTCTTT. The J gene is TRBJ1-1, the V gene TRBV19, with 8 bases identical to TRBD1. This CDR3 is 12 amino acids long. The germline V gene encodes CDR1 LNHDA and CDR2 SQIVND (reference sequence). Trimming cost V 9 bases and J 3 bases; bases outside gene matches: 3.

The V and J genes are TRBV4-2 and TRBJ2-5; D remains unclear. The end of the DNA fits TRBJ2-7 better, so the J call may be wrong. The germline gives CDR1 LGHNA, CDR2 YNFKEQ. The CDR3 extends over 14 amino acids. This CDR3 is CASSQYSPPYEQYF. The CDR3 nucleotides are TGTGCCAGCAGCCAATATTCCCCACCCTACGAGCAGTACTTC.

CDR3 region: CASSIEDGYTF. The CDR3 DNA reads TGTGCCAGTAGTATTGAGGATGGCTACACCTTC. The chain recombines TRBV19 with TRBJ1-2, with D unclear. CDR3 length: 11 residues. The germline CDR1 and CDR2 sequences are LNHDA and SQIVND (reference sequence). Trimming removed 3 bases from V and 6 bases from J, with 5 bases in between.

V usage is TRBV19 and J usage is TRBJ1-1; D may be TRBD1 (6 bases). The CDR3 consists of 13 residues. CDR1 and CDR2 (germline): LNHDA, SQIVND (reference sequence). V was shortened by 0 bases and J by 5 bases, with 7 bases between the two germline ends. The CDR3 spells CASSIDRGTEAFF. In DNA form, the CDR3 reads TGTGCCAGTAGTATAGACAGGGGAACTGAAGCTTTCTTT.

The chain uses TRBV6-5 and TRBJ2-2; 7 nucleotides line up with TRBD2. With 1 base clipped from V and 6 bases from J, the junction kept 8 bases outside the gene matches. Germline values: CDR1 MNHEY, CDR2 SVGAGI. CDR3 size: 16 residues. DNA for the CDR3: TGTGCCAGCAGTTACTGGGCTAGCGGAGGCGCCGGGGAGCTGTTTTTT. This gives the protein CASSYWASGGAGELFF.

This rearrangement joins TRBV19 to TRBJ2-5; possible D gene TRBD2, 5 bases. The assigned J gene may be wrong: the sequence end matches TRBJ2-7 better. This CDR3 is built from 15 residues. Germline CDR1 is LNHDA and CDR2 is SQIVND (reference sequence). In DNA, the CDR3 is TGTGCCAGTAGTAGCGGGCGGGCAGAACCCCACGAGCAGTACTTC. Translated, it gives CASSSGRAEPHEQYF.

The rearrangement joins TRBV7-2 to TRBJ1-5; D is ambiguous. The CDR3 is 12 amino acids. V lost 5 bases, J lost 7 bases, and 9 bases lay in between. CDR1 and CDR2 from the germline V gene are SGHTA and FQGNSA. The CDR3 DNA follows: TGTGCCAGCAGCGTCCTACAGCAGCCCCAGCATTTT. Amino acids: CASSVLQQPQHF.

This chain connects TRBV19 to TRBJ2-1, with TRBD1 matching over 9 bases. V lost 3 bases, J lost 3 bases, and 15 bases stayed unmatched. The germline V gene has CDR1 LNHDA and CDR2 SQIVND (reference sequence). The CDR3 has 19 residues. CDR3: CASSILGQGMADYYNEQFF. The DNA of the CDR3 is TGTGCCAGTAGTATTTTAGGACAGGGGATGGCCGATTACTACAATGAGCAGTTCTTC.

The rearrangement uses TRBV18 and TRBJ2-7; TRBD1 might be the D (6 bases). The CDR3 runs 13 residues. Trimming left V 3 bases short and J 3 bases short, with 9 bases between. The germline V gene has CDR1 KGHSH and CDR2 LQKENI. CDR3 sequence: CASSPGADYEQYF. The CDR3 nucleotides read TGTGCCAGCTCACCGGGGGCTGACTACGAGCAGTACTTC.

This chain uses TRBV19 with TRBJ2-3, with 10 bases aligning to TRBD1. J lost 6 bases, V lost 6 bases, and 6 bases had no gene match. CDR3 length equals 14 residues. CDR1 is LNHDA and CDR2 is SQIVND in the germline V gene (reference sequence). CDR3 region: CASSDRGRWDTQYF. The DNA for the CDR3 is TGTGCCAGTAGCGACAGGGGGCGGTGGGATACGCAGTATTTT.

The gene calls are TRBV6-4 and TRBJ1-2, with D possibly TRBD1 on 5 matching bases. Germline CDR1 and CDR2: MRHNA and SNTAGT. The CDR3 is made up of 17 amino acids. With 5 bases removed from V and 0 bases from J, the gap between germline ends came to 19 bases. The CDR3 coding sequence is TGTGCCAGCAGTCGGATGGGGGGTGCTAGCCCTAACTATGGCTACACCTTC. Amino acids: CASSRMGGASPNYGYTF.

This sequence joins TRBV5-6 and TRBJ1-2; maybe TRBD1 (6 bases). Germline V gene data show CDR1 as SGHDT and CDR2 as YYEEEE. The CDR3 runs 16 residues. Trimming took off 0 bases at V and 5 bases at J, with 17 bases between the two ends. The DNA of the CDR3 is TGTGCCAGCAGCTTGGCGCGAACAGGGTACGGATATGGCTACACCTTC. Amino acid sequence: CASSLARTGYGYGYTF.

The rearrangement uses TRBV10-3 and TRBJ1-2; D is undetermined. V was clipped by 4 bases and J by 6 bases, with 6 bases between them. The CDR3 runs to 11 residues. CDR1 and CDR2 from the germline V gene are ENHRY and SYGVKD. The CDR3 loop reads CAISADHGYTF. The DNA of the CDR3 is TGTGCCATCAGTGCAGATCATGGCTACACCTTC.

V gene TRBV6-6 combines with J gene TRBJ2-4; no definite D call. The V gene lost 8 bases and the J gene lost 8 bases, with 16 bases spanning the gap. Germline-derived CDR1 and CDR2 are MNHNY and SVGAGI (reference sequence). CDR3 length: 13 residues. The DNA of the CDR3 is TGTGCCAGCTGGCAGCTACTATCAGACATTCAGTACTTC. Translated: CASWQLLSDIQYF.

The chain is built from TRBV7-2 and TRBJ1-2, with D possibly being TRBD1 (5 bases). V was trimmed by 6 bases and J by 6 bases, leaving 11 bases between them. Germline values: CDR1 SGHTA, CDR2 FQGNSA. This CDR3 has 12 residues. CDR3 protein: CASSAGWDGYTF. The CDR3 region has the DNA TGTGCCAGCAGTGCAGGGTGGGATGGCTACACCTTC.

V usage is TRBV15 and J usage is TRBJ1-2, with a weak D call TRBD1 (6 bases). The V end was cut by 3 bases, the J end by 1 base, with 15 bases between. Germline V gene data show CDR1 as LNHNV and CDR2 as YYDKDF (reference sequence). This CDR3 has 16 amino acids. The CDR3 region has the DNA TGTGCCACCAGCAGGGGTGGACAGCTCCTTAACTATGGCTACACCTTC. The encoded protein is CATSRGGQLLNYGYTF.

The chain links TRBV30 to TRBJ2-2; unclear D gene. Germline-derived CDR1 and CDR2 are GTSNPN and SVGIG (reference sequence). V was shortened by 2 bases and J by 4 bases, with 8 bases between the two germline ends. The length of the CDR3 is 13 residues. For the CDR3, the DNA is TGTGCCTGGAGTCCCAGATCCACCGGGGAGCTGTTTTTT. Protein: CAWSPRSTGELFF.

The genes are TRBV28 and TRBJ2-2, with TRBD1 identical over 7 bases. The CDR3 is 16 residues long. The trim removed 5 bases at V and 7 bases at J, leaving 13 bases unmatched. Germline-derived CDR1 and CDR2 are MDHEN and SYDVKM. The CDR3 sequence is CASSGQTGSGIGELFF. CDR3 nucleotide sequence: TGTGCCAGCAGTGGCCAGACAGGGTCGGGCATCGGGGAGCTGTTTTTT.

This chain links TRBV19 with TRBJ2-3; D gene unclear. The CDR3 consists of 15 residues. Trimming removed 8 bases at V and 0 bases at J, with 15 bases between. CDR1 and CDR2 (germline): LNHDA, SQIVND (reference sequence). In DNA form, the CDR3 reads TGTGCCAGTTCAAAGCGCATTTTTAGCACAGATACGCAGTATTTT. This sequence encodes CASSKRIFSTDTQYF.

This chain joins TRBV4-1 and TRBJ2-1; TRBD2 is a possible D gene (5 bases). This CDR3 spans 13 amino acids. CDR1 MGHRA and CDR2 YSYEKL come from the germline V gene. V was cut by 6 bases and J by 5 bases, with 11 bases left in between. This CDR3 reads CASRFVGDNEQFF. CDR3 nucleotides: TGCGCCAGCAGGTTCGTCGGGGACAATGAGCAGTTCTTC.

This sequence joins TRBV5-1 and TRBJ2-1; D gene unclear. Trimming left V 4 bases short and J 4 bases short, with 15 bases between. Germline CDR1 is SGHRS and CDR2 is YFSETQ. The CDR3 has 15 amino acids. CDR3 sequence reads: CASSESLVLYNEQFF. CDR3 DNA sequence: TGCGCCAGCAGCGAGAGCCTGGTATTATACAATGAGCAGTTCTTC.

The chain recombines TRBV5-1 with TRBJ2-5; 9 nucleotides line up with TRBD2. With V trimmed by 0 bases and J by 2 bases, 5 bases remained unmatched. CDR1 and CDR2 from the germline V gene are SGHRS and YFSETQ. This CDR3 is built from 16 residues. This CDR3 reads CASSLASGVTQETQYF. For the CDR3, the DNA is TGCGCCAGCAGCTTGGCTAGCGGGGTAACTCAAGAGACCCAGTACTTC.

The V call is TRBV5-4, the J call TRBJ2-1, with D perhaps matching TRBD2 (7 bases). Germline V gives CDR1 SGHNT, CDR2 YYREEE (reference sequence). The CDR3 covers 14 residues. The V end lost 4 bases, the J end lost 7 bases, and 15 bases lay between the germline ends. The CDR3 loop reads CASSPRGARNEQFF. The CDR3, as DNA: TGTGCCAGCAGCCCCCGGGGGGCTAGGAATGAGCAGTTCTTC. Looking up the rest from reference TRBV5-4 and TRBJ2-1 gives the full variable domain: ETGVTQSPTHLIKTRGQQVTLRCSSQSGHNTVSWYQQALGQGPQFIFQYYREEENGRGNFPPRFSGLQFPNYSSELNVNALELDDSALYLCASSPRGARNEQFFGPGTRLTVL.

The rearrangement uses TRBV27 and TRBJ1-2; 7 nucleotides match TRBD1. J gave up 7 bases and V 4 bases, and 6 bases lay outside the gene matches. Germline V gives CDR1 MNHEY, CDR2 SMNVEV (reference sequence). The CDR3 extends over 13 amino acids. CDR3 coding DNA: TGTGCCAGCAGTTCCGACAGGGCCCTTGGCTACACCTTC. Translating gives CASSSDRALGYTF.

The CDR3 reads CASSTEGGKYYEQYF. Here the CDR3 DNA reads TGTGCCAGCAGCACCGAAGGGGGCAAATACTACGAGCAGTACTTC. This chain joins TRBV13 and TRBJ2-7, with 7 bases fitting TRBD1. V lost 5 bases to trimming and J lost 3 bases; unmatched junction nucleotides: 10. Germline values: CDR1 PRHDT, CDR2 FYEKMQ (reference sequence). The CDR3 runs 15 residues. Full variable domain (remainder filled in from reference TRBV13 and TRBJ2-7): AAGVIQSPRHLIKEKRETATLKCYPIPRHDTVYWYQQGPGQDPQFLISFYEKMQSDKGSIPDRFSAQQFSDYHSELNMSSLELGDSALYFCASSTEGGKYYEQYFGPGTRLTVT.